This T cell receptor beta chain was recorded in a study of T cell repertoires in cytomegalovirus infection (dated by TCRdb to the late 2010s). In terms of the full investigation: Donor HLA type was relevant to the analysis, as public TCR beta signatures indicated carriage of CMV infection together with the matching HLA type.

This clonotype was picked up a small number of times. No cognate antigen has been identified for it. Base qualities are not recorded, but no much larger clone differs from it by a single base. CDR1 and CDR2, looked up from the germline V gene (reference sequence), are LNHDA and SQIVND. The CDR3 spans 13 residues, from the cysteine through the phenylalanine. Only the CDR3 portion is preserved as DNA: 39 bases, with reading frame beginning at the first base. The trim is 7 bases for V and 7 bases for J, with a gap of 13 bases between the germline ends. Sequencing was carried out with an Illumina HiSeq 1500. Using fastp trimming at Q25 and MiXCR clonotype assembly, TCRdb reanalyzed the public sequencing data and kept in-frame beta chains. Rows are unified per CDR3 protein, each entry keeping the most common DNA and genes. For this sample there are 300,000 to 450,000 distinct CDR3 sequences; approximately 18% appear just once. The ten largest clones represent under 9% of the sample.

On the study overall, not on this receptor specifically: In both this cohort and an independent cohort of approximately 350 donors, the cumulative frequency of public TCR beta family members distinguished carriers of CMV infection plus the relevant HLA type. The ex vivo response was dominated by HLA-C-restricted CMV-specific TCR beta clonotypes, which also provided the single most frequent clonotype in two of eight donors.

This sequence originates from a human donor in good health (CMV status not recorded). Some clones in this sample may be carry-over from other donors' samples. The sample was PBMCs. This chain joins TRBV19 to TRBJ2-2; perhaps TRBD2 is the D gene, with 6 bases matching. The CDR3 corresponds to CASKGVAVGELFF. The DNA sequence is TGTGCCAGTAAAGGGGTAGCGGTCGGGGAGCTGTTTTTT.